This TCR beta chain was sequenced for a study of monozygotic twins with inflammatory bowel disease. General study points: Any single strong signal or clonotype tied to IBD lacked support.

Eight reactions per sample, run separately, yielded cDNA. TCRdb processed the 5' RACE reads again and assigns one entry to each CDR3 protein, with no DNA. The sample has fewer than 450,000 distinct CDR3 sequences. In germline, CDR1 is KGHSH, CDR2 LQKENI. This CDR3 contains 15 residues. As for this clonotype: Its cognate antigen is unknown.

This receptor was identified in a human donor with ulcerative colitis or Crohn's disease, or a healthy co-twin of an affected twin (not recorded which). The sequencing sample was made of blood. The genes are TRBV18 and TRBJ1-4; the D gene TCRdb calls, TRBD1, cannot be checked with no DNA. Here the CDR3 reads CASSPPETGLSKLFF.